Here is one T cell receptor (beta chain) with its context. The data were taken from a study of early T cells in non-severe SARS-CoV-2 infection. Attached unique molecular identifiers marked individual cDNA molecules. TCRdb re-analysed the 5' RACE reads in MiXCR, keeping a single row per CDR3 protein. Of 98,000 or so distinct CDR3 sequences listed, approximately 9.9% are singletons. Input material: whole blood. The clonotype originates from an adult who was a healthcare worker with PCR-confirmed SARS-CoV-2 infection or an uninfected control (not recorded which).

The CDR3 nucleotides read TGTGCCAGCAGCCCGGGACACCTGAAGGCAGATACGCAGTATTTT. Translating gives CASSPGHLKADTQYF. The genes are TRBV12-3 or TRBV12-4 and TRBJ2-3; tentative D call: TRBD1 (6 bases). The V end was cut by 6 bases, the J end by 4 bases, with 17 bases between. This CDR3 is 15 amino acids long.